Listed below are T cell receptor beta chains from one sample, sequenced in a study of T cells in Graves' hyperthyroidism and ophthalmopathy. TCRdb re-called the multiplex PCR reads through MiXCR, storing one row per CDR3 protein. Of 490,000 or so distinct CDR3 sequences in the sample, approximately 23% were seen once. Sample: blood. Receptors were obtained from a woman aged 70-85 years with Graves' ophthalmopathy. Each CDR3 is given with its conserved first and last residue. D genes are given only for firm matches. Clone size is given for some rows only: seen once, a few or many times, or a class if the clone is expanded.

d_gene: TRBD1
v_gene: TRBV5-1
abundance: many
j_gene: TRBJ1-1
CDR3nt: TGCGCCAGCAGCTTTCTGCAGGGGGCCGCACGCGGCACTGAAGCTTTCTTT
CDR3aa: CASSFLQGAARGTEAFF

d_gene: TRBD1
v_gene: TRBV20-1
abundance: -
j_gene: TRBJ1-5
CDR3nt: TGCAGTGCTTCCGGACAGGGAGGCGAGAATCAGCCCCAGCATTTT
CDR3aa: CSASGQGGENQPQHF

d_gene: TRBD1
v_gene: TRBV6-1
abundance: many
j_gene: TRBJ1-2
CDR3nt: TGTGCCAGCAGTTCGATAGAGCGGGACAGGGACTATGGCTACACCTTC
CDR3aa: CASSSIERDRDYGYTF

d_gene: TRBD1
v_gene: TRBV20-1
abundance: few
j_gene: TRBJ2-6
CDR3nt: TGCAGTGCCCGGACAGGGGGTTTCTCTGGGGCCAACGTCCTGACTTTC
CDR3aa: CSARTGGFSGANVLTF

d_gene: -
v_gene: TRBV7-2
abundance: few
j_gene: TRBJ2-5
CDR3nt: TGTGCCAGCAGCTTATGGACACAGAGAGAGACCCAGTACTTC
CDR3aa: CASSLWTQRETQYF

d_gene: -
v_gene: TRBV5-1
abundance: -
j_gene: TRBJ1-4
CDR3nt: TGCGCCAGCAGCTCGGACAGAGTTTATGAAAAACTGTTTTTT
CDR3aa: CASSSDRVYEKLFF

d_gene: -
v_gene: TRBV5-1
abundance: -
j_gene: TRBJ1-2
CDR3nt: TGCGCCAGCAGCTTGGGAGTTAGGGCCTTTTATGGCTACACCTTC
CDR3aa: CASSLGVRAFYGYTF

d_gene: TRBD2
v_gene: TRBV5-1
abundance: -
j_gene: TRBJ2-5
CDR3nt: TGCGCCAGCAGCCCCAGCGGGGTTCAAGAGACCCAGTACTTC
CDR3aa: CASSPSGVQETQYF

d_gene: -
v_gene: TRBV5-6
abundance: -
j_gene: TRBJ2-5
CDR3nt: TGTGCCAGCACCCCCCGAGGGGGGGGCAGGGAGACCCAGTACTTC
CDR3aa: CASTPRGGGRETQYF

d_gene: -
v_gene: TRBV11-2
abundance: many
j_gene: TRBJ2-1
CDR3nt: TGTGCCAGCAGCTTAGGGGGGTTTTTTGGGACCGTCGGACCCAATGAGCAGTTCTTC
CDR3aa: CASSLGGFFGTVGPNEQFF

d_gene: TRBD2
v_gene: TRBV20-1
abundance: many
j_gene: TRBJ2-5
CDR3nt: TGCAGTGCTACGGGGACTAGCGGGAGTTTAGGGGCGGGGGCCCAGTACTTC
CDR3aa: CSATGTSGSLGAGAQYF

d_gene: -
v_gene: TRBV12-5
abundance: -
j_gene: TRBJ2-3
CDR3nt: TGTGCTAGTGGTTTCGGGGGCCCTACTCTCACAGATACGCAGTATTTT
CDR3aa: CASGFGGPTLTDTQYF

d_gene: -
v_gene: TRBV4-1
abundance: few
j_gene: TRBJ1-2
CDR3nt: TGCGCCAGCAGCCATCCGGCAGGGTCGGACTATGGCTACACCTTC
CDR3aa: CASSHPAGSDYGYTF

d_gene: TRBD1
v_gene: TRBV2
abundance: many
j_gene: TRBJ2-5
CDR3nt: TGTGCCAGCAAACCTGGGACAGGGAAAGAGACCCAGTACTTC
CDR3aa: CASKPGTGKETQYF

d_gene: -
v_gene: TRBV6-2/TRBV6-3
abundance: -
j_gene: TRBJ2-7
CDR3nt: TGTGCCAGCAGTTTACGGAGTGTTGCTAGTGCGTCCGAGCAGTACTTC
CDR3aa: CASSLRSVASASEQYF

d_gene: -
v_gene: TRBV4-1
abundance: -
j_gene: TRBJ1-2
CDR3nt: TGCGCCAGCAGCCAAGGGGGGGGTACGGCCTACACCTTC
CDR3aa: CASSQGGGTAYTF

d_gene: -
v_gene: TRBV7-9
abundance: -
j_gene: TRBJ2-1
CDR3nt: TGTGCCAGCAGCTTAGCGGGGGCGAGGGGTTCTACCTACAATGAGCAGTTCTTC
CDR3aa: CASSLAGARGSTYNEQFF

d_gene: TRBD2
v_gene: TRBV6-1
abundance: many
j_gene: TRBJ2-1
CDR3nt: TGTGCCAGCAGTTTCGGGACTAGCGAGTACAATGAGCAGTTCTTC
CDR3aa: CASSFGTSEYNEQFF

d_gene: -
v_gene: TRBV2
abundance: -
j_gene: TRBJ2-3
CDR3nt: TGTGCCAGCAGTGCGGAAGGGGGGCGGGAGTACACAGATACGCAGTATTTT
CDR3aa: CASSAEGGREYTDTQYF

d_gene: -
v_gene: TRBV19
abundance: -
j_gene: TRBJ1-2
CDR3nt: TGTGCCAGTAGTATAAAGACAGGATCCAACTATGGCTACACCTTC
CDR3aa: CASSIKTGSNYGYTF

d_gene: -
v_gene: TRBV7-9
abundance: -
j_gene: TRBJ2-3
CDR3nt: TGTGCCAGCAGCTTAGTGGGGAAAGGCGCCCTGACAGATACGCAGTATTTT
CDR3aa: CASSLVGKGALTDTQYF

d_gene: TRBD2
v_gene: TRBV6-1
abundance: few
j_gene: TRBJ2-1
CDR3nt: TGTGCCAGCAGTGAGACTAGCGGGAGTTATGAGCAGTTCTTC
CDR3aa: CASSETSGSYEQFF

d_gene: -
v_gene: TRBV28
abundance: many
j_gene: TRBJ1-2
CDR3nt: TGTGCCAGCACAACTGGAGGTATCTATGGCTACACCTTC
CDR3aa: CASTTGGIYGYTF

d_gene: TRBD1
v_gene: TRBV27
abundance: few
j_gene: TRBJ2-5
CDR3nt: TGTGCCAGCAGTCAACTACAGGGGCGGTTGGAGACCCAGTACTTC
CDR3aa: CASSQLQGRLETQYF

d_gene: -
v_gene: TRBV2
abundance: -
j_gene: TRBJ2-2
CDR3nt: TGTGCCAGCAGTGCCGACAGGCCCGACACCGGGGAGCTGTTTTTT
CDR3aa: CASSADRPDTGELFF

d_gene: -
v_gene: TRBV12-3/TRBV12-4
abundance: -
j_gene: TRBJ1-6
CDR3nt: TGTGCCAGCACCCGGACAGCGACGAGTTCACCCCTCCACTTT
CDR3aa: CASTRTATSSPLHF

d_gene: TRBD2
v_gene: TRBV20-1
abundance: few
j_gene: TRBJ2-1
CDR3nt: TGCAGTGCTACCAGGACTAGCGTAGGTAATGAGCAGTTCTTC
CDR3aa: CSATRTSVGNEQFF

d_gene: TRBD2
v_gene: TRBV2
abundance: many
j_gene: TRBJ2-7
CDR3nt: TGTGCCAGCAGCGCGGGACTAGCGGGAGCCTACGAGCAGTACTTC
CDR3aa: CASSAGLAGAYEQYF

d_gene: -
v_gene: TRBV3-1
abundance: many
j_gene: TRBJ1-4
CDR3nt: TGTGCCAGCAGCCCCTACTCCCGCAGCGATGAAAAACTGTTTTTT
CDR3aa: CASSPYSRSDEKLFF

d_gene: TRBD2
v_gene: TRBV20-1
abundance: few
j_gene: TRBJ2-3
CDR3nt: TGCAGTGCTAGTCCCTCGACTAGCAGAATCACAGATACGCAGTATTTT
CDR3aa: CSASPSTSRITDTQYF

d_gene: -
v_gene: TRBV5-1
abundance: -
j_gene: TRBJ2-3
CDR3nt: TGTGCCAGCAGCTTGCCCGGGAGCCCAGATACGCAGTATTTT
CDR3aa: CASSLPGSPDTQYF

d_gene: -
v_gene: TRBV27
abundance: many
j_gene: TRBJ2-7
CDR3nt: TGTGCCAGCAGTGCTAGCGTCTCCTACGAGCAGTACTTC
CDR3aa: CASSASVSYEQYF

d_gene: -
v_gene: TRBV15
abundance: -
j_gene: TRBJ2-7
CDR3nt: TGTGCCACCAGCATCCTAAGGATCTCCTACGAGCAGTACTTC
CDR3aa: CATSILRISYEQYF

d_gene: TRBD1
v_gene: TRBV7-2
abundance: -
j_gene: TRBJ2-6
CDR3nt: TGTGCCAGCAGTATTAAGACGAGGACAGGGTCCTCCCCTGGGGCCAACGTCCTGACTTTC
CDR3aa: CASSIKTRTGSSPGANVLTF

d_gene: -
v_gene: TRBV29-1
abundance: -
j_gene: TRBJ2-7
CDR3nt: TGCAGCGGGACCAAGGGGGTTTACGAGCAGTACTTC
CDR3aa: CSGTKGVYEQYF

d_gene: -
v_gene: TRBV7-6
abundance: -
j_gene: TRBJ2-2
CDR3nt: TGTGCCAGCAGCCTATACTTCAACGGGGAGCTGTTTTTT
CDR3aa: CASSLYFNGELFF

d_gene: TRBD1
v_gene: TRBV6-1
abundance: few
j_gene: TRBJ2-3
CDR3nt: TGTGCCAGCAGGCAAACAGGGGCCCGAGTAGATACGCAGTATTTT
CDR3aa: CASRQTGARVDTQYF

d_gene: TRBD2
v_gene: TRBV2
abundance: many
j_gene: TRBJ2-3
CDR3nt: TGTGCCAGCAGCTCAGCGGGGGGGCGCACAGATACGCAGTATTTT
CDR3aa: CASSSAGGRTDTQYF

d_gene: -
v_gene: TRBV5-4
abundance: -
j_gene: TRBJ1-5
CDR3nt: TGTGCCAGCATCTATGGAACGCCTCTAGGACTGCGCAATCAGCCCCAGCATTTT
CDR3aa: CASIYGTPLGLRNQPQHF

d_gene: TRBD2
v_gene: TRBV11-3
abundance: many
j_gene: TRBJ2-3
CDR3nt: TGTGCCAGCAGCTTAGACTATCTGCGGGAGAGGGCAGATACGCAGTATTTT
CDR3aa: CASSLDYLRERADTQYF

d_gene: -
v_gene: TRBV18
abundance: few
j_gene: TRBJ1-2
CDR3nt: TGTGCCAGCTCACCCGGTTCGCAGGGTTTGGGCGGCTACACCTTC
CDR3aa: CASSPGSQGLGGYTF

d_gene: TRBD1
v_gene: TRBV27
abundance: few
j_gene: TRBJ1-4
CDR3nt: TGTGCCAGCAGTAGGACAGGGCGGTCTACTAATGAAAAACTGTTTTTT
CDR3aa: CASSRTGRSTNEKLFF

d_gene: TRBD2
v_gene: TRBV5-4
abundance: -
j_gene: TRBJ2-5
CDR3nt: TGTGCCAGCAGCTCGGGGGGAGCGCGGGAGACCCAGTACTTC
CDR3aa: CASSSGGARETQYF

d_gene: -
v_gene: TRBV20-1
abundance: few
j_gene: TRBJ2-7
CDR3nt: TGCAGTGCTAGGGACGTCTACGAGCAGTACTTC
CDR3aa: CSARDVYEQYF

d_gene: -
v_gene: TRBV5-5
abundance: few
j_gene: TRBJ2-5
CDR3nt: TGTGCCAGCAGCCGGAGGAGCCAAGAGACCCAGTACTTC
CDR3aa: CASSRRSQETQYF

d_gene: TRBD1
v_gene: TRBV27
abundance: many
j_gene: TRBJ1-1
CDR3nt: TGTGCCAGCAGCAGGGGGACAGGGACTGAAGCTTTCTTT
CDR3aa: CASSRGTGTEAFF

d_gene: -
v_gene: TRBV20-1
abundance: few
j_gene: TRBJ2-1
CDR3nt: TGCAGTGCGCCCTTACTTAGTGGGCCCTCCTACAATGAGCAGTTCTTC
CDR3aa: CSAPLLSGPSYNEQFF

d_gene: TRBD2
v_gene: TRBV10-3
abundance: -
j_gene: TRBJ2-5
CDR3nt: TGTGCCATCAGTCTAGCGGGAGGAGAGACCCAGTACTTC
CDR3aa: CAISLAGGETQYF